This entry is about one T cell receptor (beta chain). Its specificity is not known. The data belong to a study of blood T cells in healthy people across ages. Findings and caveats of the study: Researchers deemed the diversity estimates from one million T cells underestimates. A strong correlation was seen between TCR beta diversity and naive T cell percentage. A roughly linear age-dependent decrease characterized TCR beta diversity per million T cells.

Using a J-beta primer mix together with a sample-barcoded 5' primer, a second PCR was run for roughly 7 to 12 cycles. Every sample gave at least 2.5 million paired-end reads containing CDR3. TCRdb passed the 5' RACE reads through MiXCR, listing each CDR3 protein once. Of some 670,000 distinct CDR3 sequences listed, roughly half were seen once; the top ten hold 13%. The specimen sequenced was blood. This TCR was sampled from a woman older than 75 in good health.

CDR3 protein: CASSLGNLGQGYGYTF. DNA of the CDR3: TGCGCCAGCAGCTTGGGGAACTTGGGACAGGGGTATGGCTACACCTTC. The chain links TRBV5-1 to TRBJ1-2, with TRBD1 matching over 10 bases. This CDR3 spans 16 amino acids. V dropped 0 bases and J dropped 5; count of bases not matched to a gene: 7. Germline CDR1 reads SGHRS; CDR2 reads YFSETQ.